A single sample gave rise to the 10 T cell receptor beta chains below, sequenced in a study of cytomegalovirus exposure and HLA in healthy donors. 60 Vbeta and 13 Jbeta primers were used in PCR. Clones were read by immunoSEQ multiplex PCR, and TCRdb kept only the in-frame ones, dropping some. Of roughly 150,000 clones in the sample, approximately 71% are singletons; the top ten hold approximately 11%. The specimen was PBMCs. The receptors were sampled from a young man in good health and CMV-seropositive.

The CDR3 region is CASRPPGEYNSPLHF. For the CDR3, the DNA is TGTGCCAGTCGTCCCCCGGGGGAGTATAATTCACCCCTCCACTTT. This rearrangement joins TRBV19 to TRBJ1-6, with D maybe TRBD1 (5 bases). The ends were cut back, 8 bases at V and 4 bases at J, with 15 bases in the middle. This CDR3 is 15 amino acids long. The V gene's germline CDR1 is LNHDA and CDR2 SQIVND (reference sequence).

V is TRBV29-1 and J is TRBJ2-3; D is uncertain. V was pared by 8 bases and J by 1 base, with 28 bases between. Germline CDR1 and CDR2: SQVTM and ANQGSEA. The CDR3 loop spans 18 amino acids. The CDR3 DNA reads as TGCAGCATCCCCCGTGGTGGGTTTTGGCGAAGCGGCACAGATACGCAGTATTTT. Protein sequence: CSIPRGGFWRSGTDTQYF.

The V call is TRBV11-2, the J call TRBJ2-7, with TRBD2 as a possible D gene (5 bases). Trimming took 5 bases from V and 2 from J, leaving 13 bases between them. CDR3 length equals 14 residues. The germline V gene encodes CDR1 SGHAT and CDR2 FQNNGV. The CDR3 nucleotides are TGTGCCAGCAGCCGCATCCAGCGGACCTACGAGCAGTACTTC. This codes for CASSRIQRTYEQYF.

Details on this clone: The same CDR3 can be traced to other DNA sequences in this sample. J is TRBJ1-1 and V is TRBV14; TRBD1 matches at 7 bases. Germline CDR1 is SGHDN and CDR2 is FVKESK. The V and J ends lost 2 bases and 1 base, in that order; junction bases with no gene match: 1. This CDR3 has 14 amino acids. In DNA, the CDR3 is TGTGCCAGCAGCCAAAGGACAGGGAACACTGAAGCTTTCTTT. Amino acids: CASSQRTGNTEAFF.

J is TRBJ2-7 and V is TRBV7-2; 13 nucleotides align to TRBD2. This CDR3 has 16 residues. The junction had 0 bases not matched to a gene; V was cut back by 1 base and J by 0 bases. Germline assignment: CDR1 SGHTA and CDR2 FQGNSA. CDR3 protein: CASSLGTSGSSYEQYF. The CDR3 DNA is TGTGCCAGCAGCTTAGGGACTAGCGGGAGCTCCTACGAGCAGTACTTC.

This chain joins TRBV4-1 and TRBJ2-2; TRBD1 is a possible D gene (5 bases). CDR1 MGHRA and CDR2 YSYEKL come from the germline V gene. Trimming pared 1 base from V and 7 bases from J, leaving 13 bases between. The CDR3 is 15 amino acids. The CDR3 loop is CASSQVDSLVGELFF. DNA for the CDR3: TGCGCCAGCAGCCAAGTCGACAGCCTAGTCGGGGAGCTGTTTTTT.

V is TRBV5-4 and J is TRBJ2-3; the D gene is possibly TRBD1 (6 bases). The CDR3 is 15 amino acids. CDR1 is SGHNT, CDR2 YYREEE, per germline (reference sequence). V lost 1 base, J lost 0 bases, and 9 bases lay in between. CDR3 in DNA: TGTGCCAGCAGCTTGAGGACAGCTAGCACAGATACGCAGTATTTT. It specifies CASSLRTASTDTQYF.

The rearrangement uses TRBV6-1 and TRBJ1-2; no firm D call. This CDR3 has 13 amino acids. The germline V gene has CDR1 MNHNS and CDR2 SASEGT. The ends were cut back, 6 bases at V and 4 bases at J, with 12 bases in the middle. The CDR3 spells CASRSSPTYGYTF. The DNA of the CDR3 is TGTGCCAGCAGGTCGAGCCCCACCTATGGCTACACCTTC.

This clone was recorded a few times. This chain connects TRBV4-2 to TRBJ1-4; perhaps TRBD1 as D (5 bases). The germline gives CDR1 LGHNA, CDR2 YNFKEQ. Trimming removed 0 bases at V and 7 bases at J, with 12 bases between. This CDR3 has 15 residues. The CDR3 loop reads CASSQDKQAREKLFF. In nucleotides, the CDR3 is TGTGCCAGCAGCCAAGATAAACAGGCCCGTGAAAAACTGTTTTTT.

V is TRBV7-6 and J is TRBJ2-1; maybe TRBD2 (7 bases). Germline V gene data show CDR1 as SGHVS and CDR2 as FNYEAQ. CDR3 size: 13 residues. Between the trimmed V and J ends, which lost 1 base and 10 bases, there was a span of 11 bases. The CDR3 spells CASSLGGGGEQFF. In DNA, the CDR3 is TGTGCCAGCAGCTTAGGTGGCGGGGGCGAGCAGTTCTTC.